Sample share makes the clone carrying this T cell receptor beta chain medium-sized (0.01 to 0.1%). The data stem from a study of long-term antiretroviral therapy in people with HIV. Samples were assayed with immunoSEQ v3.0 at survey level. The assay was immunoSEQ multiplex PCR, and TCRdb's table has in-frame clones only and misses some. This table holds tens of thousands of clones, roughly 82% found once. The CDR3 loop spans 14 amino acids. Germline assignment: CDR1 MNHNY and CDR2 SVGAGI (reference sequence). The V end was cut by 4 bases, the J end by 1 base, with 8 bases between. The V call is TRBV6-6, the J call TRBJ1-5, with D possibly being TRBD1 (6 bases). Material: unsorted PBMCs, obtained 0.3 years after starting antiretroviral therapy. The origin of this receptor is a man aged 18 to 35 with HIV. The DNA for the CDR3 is TGTGCCAGCAGTTCAGGGGTGAGCAATCAGCCCCAGCATTTT. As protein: CASSSGVSNQPQHF.